This is a list of T cell receptor beta chains from one sample in a study of shared clonotypes between healthy human individuals. The data were produced by immunoSEQ multiplex PCR, yet TCRdb's version contains in-frame clones alone and is incomplete. This table holds under 2.5 million clones, under 95% found once. Sequenced material: naive CD4+ T cells from PBMCs. These receptors originate from a man between 18 and 29 years old in good health. Some clones in this sample may be carry-over from other donors' samples. The CDR3 runs from the conserved cysteine through the conserved F or W. The D gene is left open where the match is weak. Part of the rows lack a size; the others show once, few, many or a class for expanded clones.

>NA|TRBD2|TRBJ2-7|TRBV4-2
CASSQVMASGNEQYF
TGTGCCAGCAGCCAAGTTATGGCTAGCGGGAACGAGCAGTACTTC
>few|TRBD2|TRBJ2-7|TRBV6-1
CASSQGLAVIEQYF
TGTGCCAGCAGCCAAGGACTAGCGGTGATCGAGCAGTACTTC
>NA|NA|TRBJ2-1|TRBV18
CASSPRTSSYNEQFF
TGTGCCAGCTCACCACGGACGAGCTCCTACAATGAGCAGTTCTTC
>NA|NA|TRBJ2-7|TRBV6-1
CASTLGRGPYEQYF
TGTGCCAGCACCCTGGGACGGGGACCCTACGAGCAGTACTTC
>NA|NA|TRBJ1-3|TRBV28
CASSLGVPDRDTIYF
TGTGCCAGCAGTTTAGGCGTCCCGGATCGGGACACCATATATTTT
>NA|NA|TRBJ2-2|TRBV30
CAWSLGGNTGELFF
TGTGCCTGGAGTCTAGGGGGGAACACCGGGGAGCTGTTTTTT
>NA|NA|TRBJ2-7|TRBV23-1
CASSQSIFRGRGGYEQYF
TGCGCCAGCAGTCAATCGATATTCCGCGGCAGGGGGGGCTACGAGCAGTACTTC
>few|TRBD1|TRBJ2-2|TRBV2
CAIQRTGRNTGELFF
TGTGCCATCCAACGGACAGGGCGGAACACCGGGGAGCTGTTTTTT
>NA|NA|TRBJ1-2|TRBV28
CASRYTVNYGYTF
TGTGCCAGCCGGTATACAGTGAACTATGGCTACACCTTC
>NA|NA|TRBJ2-1|TRBV7-2
CASSFDRGGYNEQFF
TGTGCCAGCAGCTTTGATCGGGGTGGCTACAATGAGCAGTTCTTC
>NA|NA|TRBJ2-1|TRBV19
CASSETTYNEQFF
TGTGCCAGTAGTGAGACGACTTACAATGAGCAGTTCTTC
>NA|NA|TRBJ2-7|TRBV5-1
CASSLGHLGSSYEQYF
TGCGCCAGCAGCTTGGGACATCTTGGCAGCTCCTACGAGCAGTACTTC
>NA|TRBD2|TRBJ2-3|TRBV7-9
CASSPRTSGSTDTQYF
TGTGCCAGCAGCCCCCGGACTAGCGGAAGCACAGATACGCAGTATTTT
>NA|TRBD1|TRBJ1-2|TRBV7-9
CASSRTGGSGYTF
TGTGCCAGCAGCCGGACAGGAGGAAGTGGCTACACCTTC
>NA|TRBD1|TRBJ1-2|TRBV16
CASISDRGAGYTF
TGTGCCAGCATCTCGGACAGGGGGGCTGGCTACACCTTC
>NA|TRBD2|TRBJ2-5|TRBV5-8
CASSLAEREGLKTQYF
TGTGCCAGCAGCTTGGCCGAGCGGGAGGGCCTGAAGACCCAGTACTTC
>NA|TRBD1|TRBJ2-2|TRBV2
CASSPGTGTITGELFF
TGTGCCAGCAGTCCCGGGACAGGGACGATCACCGGGGAGCTGTTTTTT
>NA|TRBD1|TRBJ2-1|TRBV6-1
CASSAQFGTGDSEQFF
TGTGCCAGCAGTGCCCAGTTCGGGACAGGGGATAGTGAGCAGTTCTTC
>NA|NA|TRBJ2-1|TRBV4-1
CASSGRDHSYNEQFF
TGCGCCAGCAGCGGCCGGGACCACTCCTACAATGAGCAGTTCTTC
>NA|TRBD1|TRBJ2-4|TRBV4-1
CASSPTGGVAKNIQYF
TGCGCCAGCAGCCCAACAGGGGGTGTAGCCAAAAACATTCAGTACTTC
>NA|NA|TRBJ2-6|TRBV28
CASTTYFTGANVLTF
TGTGCCAGCACCACCTACTTCACGGGGGCCAACGTCCTGACTTTC
>NA|TRBD2|TRBJ2-2|TRBV7-2
CASSFSQLAGGNTGELFF
TGTGCCAGCAGCTTCTCCCAACTAGCGGGAGGAAACACCGGGGAGCTGTTTTTT
>NA|TRBD2|TRBJ2-7|TRBV5-1
CASSGLAEAQQYF
TGCGCCAGCTCAGGACTAGCGGAAGCTCAGCAGTACTTC
>NA|NA|TRBJ2-3|TRBV15
CATSSRGANIDTQYF
TGTGCCACCAGCAGCAGGGGTGCTAACATAGATACGCAGTATTTT
>NA|TRBD1|TRBJ2-1|TRBV19
CASTRGDRGNEQFF
TGTGCCAGTACCCGCGGGGACAGGGGGAATGAGCAGTTCTTC
>NA|TRBD2|TRBJ2-1|TRBV5-1
CASQMAGTSSYNEQFF
TGCGCCAGCCAAATGGCGGGGACTAGCAGTTACAATGAGCAGTTCTTC
>NA|NA|TRBJ1-5|TRBV6-1
CASSRDLNQPQHF
TGTGCCAGCAGCCGGGATCTCAATCAGCCCCAGCATTTT
>NA|NA|TRBJ2-2|TRBV7-3
CASSLYQGSNTGELFF
TGTGCCAGCAGCTTATACCAGGGGTCGAACACCGGGGAGCTGTTTTTT
>NA|NA|TRBJ1-1|TRBV25-1
CASREYGGRTEAFF
TGTGCCAGCAGAGAATATGGGGGACGAACTGAAGCTTTCTTT
>NA|NA|TRBJ1-4|TRBV10-3
CAISEEGTLNEKLFF
TGTGCCATCAGTGAGGAAGGGACCCTAAATGAAAAACTGTTTTTT
>NA|NA|TRBJ2-6|TRBV9
CASSLTTGGASGANVLTF
TGTGCCAGCAGCTTAACGACGGGGGGCGCGTCTGGGGCCAACGTCCTGACTTTC
>NA|TRBD2|TRBJ2-1|TRBV18
CASSPWIAGGENEQFF
TGTGCCAGCTCACCATGGATAGCGGGAGGGGAAAATGAGCAGTTCTTC
>NA|NA|TRBJ1-3|TRBV10-3
CAISEYQPNSGNTIYF
TGTGCCATCAGTGAGTACCAACCGAACTCTGGAAACACCATATATTTT
>few|NA|TRBJ1-5|TRBV7-2
CASSQGHKNQPQHF
TGTGCCAGCAGCCAGGGACACAAAAATCAGCCCCAGCATTTT
>NA|TRBD2|TRBJ2-7|TRBV28
CASSQPTSGRDEQYF
TGTGCCAGCAGCCAACCGACTAGCGGGAGAGACGAGCAGTACTTC
>NA|NA|TRBJ2-2|TRBV5-6
CASSLEGTGELFF
TGTGCCAGCAGCCTGGAGGGGACCGGGGAGCTGTTTTTT
>NA|NA|TRBJ1-1|TRBV9
CASSSATVMNTEAFF
TGTGCCAGCAGCTCGGCGACAGTAATGAACACTGAAGCTTTCTTT
>once|TRBD1|TRBJ2-7|TRBV6-5
CASSNRDRDLEQYF
TGTGCCAGCAGTAACCGGGACAGGGATCTCGAGCAGTACTTC
>NA|NA|TRBJ1-3|TRBV5-1
CASSLPRGDGNTIYF
TGCGCCAGCAGCCTCCCGAGGGGGGATGGAAACACCATATATTTT
>NA|TRBD1|TRBJ1-3|TRBV28
CASRGDRARDGTIYF
TGTGCCAGCAGGGGGGACAGGGCCCGGGATGGTACCATATATTTT
>NA|NA|TRBJ1-2|TRBV19
CASSIGGQGPVYGYTF
TGTGCCAGTAGTATAGGAGGCCAGGGACCTGTCTATGGCTACACCTTC
>NA|NA|TRBJ1-1|TRBV6-5
CASSYSRAGANTEAFF
TGTGCCAGCAGTTACTCGCGGGCGGGGGCGAACACTGAAGCTTTCTTT
>NA|NA|TRBJ2-3|TRBV6-5
CASKTGGWSTDTQYF
TGTGCCAGCAAAACGGGCGGGTGGAGCACAGATACGCAGTATTTT
>NA|NA|TRBJ1-4|TRBV19
CASSIVGTNEKLFF
TGTGCCAGTAGTATCGTGGGCACTAATGAAAAACTGTTTTTT
>NA|NA|TRBJ1-2|TRBV28
CASQGRIYGYTF
TGTGCCAGCCAAGGACGGATCTATGGCTACACCTTC
>once|NA|TRBJ2-1|TRBV4-2
CASSQDLLAANYNEQFF
TGTGCCAGCAGCCAAGATCTCCTGGCGGCGAATTACAATGAGCAGTTCTTC
>NA|TRBD2|TRBJ2-7|TRBV14
CASSQDFLAGVMEQYF
TGTGCCAGCAGCCAAGACTTTCTAGCGGGGGTAATGGAGCAGTACTTC
>once|TRBD2|TRBJ2-1|TRBV7-2
CASSPSVAGVVNEQFF
TGTGCCAGCAGCCCCAGCGTAGCGGGAGTGGTGAATGAGCAGTTCTTC
>few|NA|TRBJ1-5|TRBV9
CASSYTSPGGELSNQPQHF
TGTGCCAGCAGCTACACTTCCCCGGGGGGCGAACTTAGCAATCAGCCCCAGCATTTT
>NA|TRBD2|TRBJ2-5|TRBV5-1
CASSLGAGGSFEETQYF
TGCGCCAGCAGCTTGGGAGCGGGAGGGTCCTTTGAAGAGACCCAGTACTTC
>few|NA|TRBJ1-1|TRBV30
CAWNPRRTEAFF
TGTGCCTGGAATCCCCGGAGGACTGAAGCTTTCTTT
>once|TRBD1|TRBJ1-1|TRBV28
CASSFGRRGRTEAFF
TGTGCCAGCAGTTTTGGGCGCAGGGGGCGGACTGAAGCTTTCTTT
>NA|TRBD2|TRBJ2-5|TRBV9
CASSARGTSAQETQYF
TGTGCCAGCAGCGCGAGGGGGACTAGCGCCCAAGAGACCCAGTACTTC